This T cell receptor beta chain is drawn from a study of blood T cell repertoires in COVID-19. Whole-study context: Sources were T cells, B-cell-depleted T cells, or PBMCs; the material itself was cDNA or gDNA.

In germline, CDR1 is SGHAT, CDR2 FQNNGV. This CDR3 contains 17 residues. With 1 base clipped from V and 0 bases from J, the junction kept 6 bases outside the gene matches. Original handling: Reference gene primers were amplified, and this amplification served to estimate nucleated cell counts. Here immunoSEQ multiplex PCR was the method, and the copy in TCRdb shows in-frame clones only, minus some. V and J calls and clone size are as listed in that table; D and trimming were resolved from the DNA. This table holds around 130,000 clones, 65% to 90% found once. This TCR came from a human donor in a cohort sampled during active COVID-19. What was sequenced was peripheral blood. V is TRBV11-2 and J is TRBJ2-1; 7 nucleotides match TRBD2. The CDR3 protein is CASSLVWVAGSYNEQFF. The CDR3 DNA reads as TGTGCCAGCAGCTTAGTGTGGGTAGCGGGCTCCTACAATGAGCAGTTCTTC.